The rows below give T cell receptor beta chains drawn from one sample of a study of hypomethylating agent response in myelodysplastic syndrome. The protocol was immunoSEQ multiplex PCR, while the TCRdb copy is restricted to in-frame clones and leaves out a portion. The table lists roughly 9,300 clones, more than 80% of them singletons, with over 3% in the top ten. The input for sequencing was bone marrow, taken before or after starting hypomethylating agent treatment for myelodysplastic syndrome (not recorded which). These receptors were taken from a human donor with myelodysplastic syndrome. CDR3s include the opening cysteine and the closing phenylalanine or tryptophan. D genes are given only for firm matches. Only some rows state a clone size, as once, few, many or a class for expanded clones.

clone size,V gene,D gene,J gene,CDR3 DNA,CDR3 protein
NA,TRBV7-6,TRBD2,TRBJ2-7,TGTGCCAGCAGCTTAGGAGCGGGGGGGACCTACGAGCAGTACTTC,CASSLGAGGTYEQYF
NA,TRBV15,TRBD2,TRBJ2-5,TGTGCCACCAGCAGAGATGCTAGCGGGGGGTTGTCCCAGTACTTC,CATSRDASGGLSQYF
NA,TRBV27,NA,TRBJ1-4,TGTGCCAGCAGACAGACTCCGAGAGCTAATGAAAAACTGTTTTTT,CASRQTPRANEKLFF
NA,TRBV4-1,TRBD2,TRBJ2-1,TGCGCCAGCAGCCTCCGACTAGCCGCTGAGCAGTTCTTC,CASSLRLAAEQFF
once,TRBV27,NA,TRBJ2-7,TGTGCCAGCAGCTTTTTCTTAGGAACTCCCTACGAGCAGTACTTC,CASSFFLGTPYEQYF
NA,TRBV4-1,TRBD2,TRBJ2-3,TGCGCCAGCAGCCGTGGACTAGCCGGGGTAGATACGCAGTATTTT,CASSRGLAGVDTQYF
NA,TRBV4-1,TRBD2,TRBJ2-3,TGCGCCAGCAGCCAAGAGGCTAGCGGGGGGCGAACAGATACGCAGTATTTT,CASSQEASGGRTDTQYF
once,TRBV5-1,TRBD2,TRBJ2-3,TGCGCCAGCAGCTCGGGGGGGCGGGTCACAGATACGCAGTATTTT,CASSSGGRVTDTQYF
NA,TRBV15,NA,TRBJ2-2,TGTGCCACCCAGGAGTCCACCGGGGAGCTGTTTTTT,CATQESTGELFF
NA,TRBV7-2,NA,TRBJ1-1,TGTGCCAGCAGCTTACAGGTAAACACTGAAGCTTTCTTT,CASSLQVNTEAFF
NA,TRBV6-5,NA,TRBJ1-6,TGTGCCAGCAGTTACTTCAAGAGCTCCTATAATTCACCCCTCCACTTT,CASSYFKSSYNSPLHF
NA,TRBV7-6,NA,TRBJ2-3,TGTGCCAGCAGCTTAGCGGAAAGAAGCACAGATACGCAGTATTTT,CASSLAERSTDTQYF
NA,TRBV2,NA,TRBJ2-3,TGTGCCAGCCGAGGGGACCTTTCGGGCACAGATACGCAGTATTTT,CASRGDLSGTDTQYF
NA,TRBV9,NA,TRBJ1-1,TGTGCCAGCAGCGTAATGGGGACCAACACTGAAGCTTTCTTT,CASSVMGTNTEAFF
NA,TRBV11-2,NA,TRBJ2-1,TGTGCCAGCAGCCTTGACAGTACGTCCTACAATGAGCAGTTCTTC,CASSLDSTSYNEQFF
NA,TRBV10-3,NA,TRBJ2-7,TGTGCCATCAGTGAGTCTACATCCGGCGAGCAGTACTTC,CAISESTSGEQYF
NA,TRBV5-6,TRBD1,TRBJ2-6,TGTGCCAGCAGCAGGACAGGGGCTTGGGGGGCCAACGTCCTGACTTTC,CASSRTGAWGANVLTF
NA,TRBV13,NA,TRBJ2-5,TGTGCCAGCAGCTTGCCGAGCGGAGAGACCCAGTACTTC,CASSLPSGETQYF
NA,TRBV28,TRBD1,TRBJ2-1,TGTGCCAGCACGGGGGACAGGGGCCTAAATGAGCAGTTCTTC,CASTGDRGLNEQFF
NA,TRBV5-6,NA,TRBJ1-6,TGTGCCAGCAGCTTCGGACAGCCCAATTCACCCCTCCACTTT,CASSFGQPNSPLHF
NA,TRBV9,NA,TRBJ2-2,TGTGCCAGCAGCGTCCTCCCAGGGGTAACCGGGGAGCTGTTTTTT,CASSVLPGVTGELFF
NA,TRBV10-3,TRBD2,TRBJ2-2,TGTGCCAGCCTTCCTAGCGGGAGATCCACCGGGGAGCTGTTTTTT,CASLPSGRSTGELFF
NA,TRBV4-1,NA,TRBJ2-7,TGCGCCAGCAGCCAAAAGGGAGGCCCTTTGAGGGACTACGAGCAGTACTTC,CASSQKGGPLRDYEQYF
few,TRBV4-1,TRBD1,TRBJ1-1,TGCGCCAGCAGCCAAGCCCCACAGGGGGACACTGAAGCTTTCTTT,CASSQAPQGDTEAFF
few,TRBV7-9,NA,TRBJ1-2,TGTGCCAGCAGGGAGGCGATTCTTAATGGCTACACCTTC,CASREAILNGYTF
NA,TRBV7-7,NA,TRBJ1-1,TGTGCCAGCAGCTTAGCGGTGTCCACTGAAGCTTTCTTT,CASSLAVSTEAFF
NA,TRBV6-5,NA,TRBJ1-1,TGTGCCAGCAGAGGCCTCACTGAAGCTTTCTTT,CASRGLTEAFF
NA,TRBV5-4,NA,TRBJ1-1,TGTGCCAGCAGCTTGGACCAGATAATGACCCCTGAAGCTTTCTTT,CASSLDQIMTPEAFF
NA,TRBV4-1,NA,TRBJ2-3,TGCGCCAGCAGCCAAGAAGAGGTTCGCGACACAGATACGCAGTATTTT,CASSQEEVRDTDTQYF
NA,TRBV5-1,NA,TRBJ2-1,TGCGCCAGCAGCTTGAGGGTGGGGAATAACCTACGGGATGAGCAGTTCTTC,CASSLRVGNNLRDEQFF
once,TRBV27,NA,TRBJ1-1,TGTGCCAGCAGTTTATGGGTCGGGGAGGGCACTGAAGCTTTCTTT,CASSLWVGEGTEAFF
NA,TRBV27,TRBD2,TRBJ2-7,TGTGCCAGCAGTCTCGGGGGGAGCGGTCCTTACGAGCAGTACTTC,CASSLGGSGPYEQYF
NA,TRBV5-6,NA,TRBJ2-3,TGTGCCAGCAGCGCGAGACTAACAGATACGCAGTATTTT,CASSARLTDTQYF
NA,TRBV5-4,TRBD1,TRBJ1-1,TGTGCCAGCAGCCTCGACAGGGGTGAAGCTTTCTTT,CASSLDRGEAFF
NA,TRBV7-3,TRBD2,TRBJ2-5,TGTGCCAGCAGCCTTATAGCGGGAGGGCCCGAGACCCAGTACTTC,CASSLIAGGPETQYF
NA,TRBV7-6,TRBD2,TRBJ2-1,TGTGCCAGCAGCCCTGGACTAGCGGGACGCACTTACAATGAGCAGTTCTTC,CASSPGLAGRTYNEQFF
few,TRBV6-6,TRBD2,TRBJ2-7,TGTGCCAGCAGGTTCTCTAGCGGGCGAACCTACGAGCAGTACTTC,CASRFSSGRTYEQYF
NA,TRBV9,NA,TRBJ2-1,TGTGCCAGCAGCGTAGAAGGAGGCACCCAACAGTTCTTC,CASSVEGGTQQFF